Below, one TCR beta chain is given with its context. The antigen this receptor binds is unknown. Per-base qualities were not stored, and no clone one base away is much larger. From a lookup of the germline V gene, CDR1 and CDR2 are MNHEY and SVGAGI. The CDR3 holds 15 amino acids from the cysteine to the phenylalanine. Just the 45-base CDR3 DNA is kept, in frame starting at base 1. V lost 5 bases and J lost 6 bases, and the count of bases not matched to a germline gene is 4. The data derive from a study of T cell responses to AZD1222 COVID-19 vaccine (dated by TCRdb to about 2021). About the investigation overall: AZD1222 recipients given second doses at about 4 weeks or at about 12 weeks were pooled, since spike-specific TCR depth and breadth were not found to differ between the two schedules. TCR sequencing covered over 230 trial participants: 200 to 220 given two doses of AZD1222 and 26 given two doses of MenACWY control vaccine. Trial participants were enrolled into age subgroups of 18-55, 56-69 and 70-plus years, which contained approximately 150, 28 and 58 TCR-sequenced participants, respectively.

The CDR3 regions of human TCRbeta chains were analyzed by immunosequencing. Per the original workflow: Repertoire TCRs were matched against a reference library of SARS-CoV-2-specific TCRs generated with the MIRA antigen-specificity platform. Breadth was defined as the fraction of unique TCRs that were SARS-CoV-2-associated, and depth was defined as the fraction of total T cells that were SARS-CoV-2-associated. Each spike-specific TCR was assigned to its reactive spike region and to a CD4 or CD8 class using the MIRA data. Log10-transformed breadth and depth values were compared by one-way ANOVA with Sidak's multiple comparisons tests. TCRdb carries this immuneACCESS record with in-frame sequences only. Its versions omit some clonotypes, under half of them owing to an unresolved V gene in the studies checked, with the rest unexplained. V, J and clone size are taken as reported in that table, and D and trimming were inferred from the DNA itself. Across this sample there are approximately 150,000 clones, with about 91% seen only once. Of the sample, over 1.1% falls within the top ten clones.

Reading the label with the study, this specimen's time point is: baseline before first vaccination. Samples from vaccinated people were obtained from the UK trials COV001 and COV002, which included a single-blind randomized controlled phase 2/3 trial of AZD1222 (ChAdOx1 nCoV-19) in healthy adults. For TCRbeta chain sequencing, PBMC samples were collected from trial participants at day 0 and at day 28 after the second dose. The full study reports these points: The 56-69-year group was small, and its depth increase did not reach significance, likely because of low power. A significant rise in spike-specific TCR breadth and depth was observed after two AZD1222 doses relative to day 0 and relative to MenACWY recipients. Participants were mostly white British, with more females than males. The authors suggested clonal diversity may have been underestimated. Reportedly, almost half of the unique spike-specific TCRs recognized epitopes lying outside the regions that are mutated in the B.1.351 and B.1.1.7 variants. Conclusions about previously exposed vaccinees are limited, since just six AZD1222 recipients were seropositive for SARS-CoV-2 at baseline. Vaccine-associated CD4 TCRs spanned the whole spike protein, with dominant responses in regions 160-218 and 743-854. Because no day 14 peak-response samples were available, the repertoires could be characterized only after the peak T cell response.

The sequence links TRBV6-5 to TRBJ2-2; TRBD1 aligns with 12 central bases. This TCR came from an adult in good health. Sequenced here: peripheral blood, sampled on day 0 of AZD1222 vaccination. The DNA sequence follows: TGTGCCAGCAGTAGGGACAGGGGGCGCCCCGGGGAGCTGTTTTTT. It specifies CASSRDRGRPGELFF.